Sequencing of this T cell receptor beta chain was carried out in a study of shared clonotypes between healthy human individuals. Method: immunoSEQ multiplex PCR; TCRdb's copy keeps in-frame clones and lacks some. Among some 660,000 clones listed, around three quarters were seen once. CDR3 length: 12 residues. The germline gives CDR1 MNHEY, CDR2 SMNVEV (reference sequence). V was pared by 2 bases and J by 6 bases, with 7 bases between. This TCR was recovered from a woman aged 25 to 39 in good health. This chain joins TRBV27 and TRBJ1-2; D call uncertain. Input material: memory CD4+ T cells sorted from blood. Specified subset: CD45RA-negative fraction. CDR3 nucleotides: TGTGCCAGCAGTTTAAACGGGAATGGCTACACCTTC. It yields the protein CASSLNGNGYTF.